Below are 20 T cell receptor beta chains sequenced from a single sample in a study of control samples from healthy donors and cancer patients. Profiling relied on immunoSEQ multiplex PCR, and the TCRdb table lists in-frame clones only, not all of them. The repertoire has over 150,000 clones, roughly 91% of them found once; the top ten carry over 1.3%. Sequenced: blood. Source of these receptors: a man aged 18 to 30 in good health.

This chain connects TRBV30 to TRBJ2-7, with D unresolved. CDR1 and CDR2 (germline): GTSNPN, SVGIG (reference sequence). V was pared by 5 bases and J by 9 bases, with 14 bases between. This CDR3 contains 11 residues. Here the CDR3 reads CAWGSNERQYF. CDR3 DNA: TGTGCCTGGGGTTCTAATGAACGGCAGTACTTC.

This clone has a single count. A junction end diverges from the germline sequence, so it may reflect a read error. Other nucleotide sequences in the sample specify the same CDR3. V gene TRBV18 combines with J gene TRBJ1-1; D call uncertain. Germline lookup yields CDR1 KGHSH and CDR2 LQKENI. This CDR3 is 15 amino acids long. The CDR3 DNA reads TGTGCCAGCTCACGGAGTGGAACCCTTGAGACTGAAGCCTTCTTT. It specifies CASSRSGTLETEAFF. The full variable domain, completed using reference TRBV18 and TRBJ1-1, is NAGVMQNPRHLVRRRGQEARLRCSPMKGHSHVYWYRQLPEEGLKFMVYLQKENIIDESGMPKERFSAEFPKEGPSILRIQQVVRGDSAAYFCASSRSGTLETEAFFGQGTRLTVV.

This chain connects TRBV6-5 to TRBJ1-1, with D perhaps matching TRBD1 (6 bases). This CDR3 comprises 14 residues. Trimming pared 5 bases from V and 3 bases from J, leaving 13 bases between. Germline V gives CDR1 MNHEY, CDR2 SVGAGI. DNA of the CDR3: TGTGCCAGCAGTCGTCGGGACACTTACACTGAAGCTTTCTTT. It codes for CASSRRDTYTEAFF.

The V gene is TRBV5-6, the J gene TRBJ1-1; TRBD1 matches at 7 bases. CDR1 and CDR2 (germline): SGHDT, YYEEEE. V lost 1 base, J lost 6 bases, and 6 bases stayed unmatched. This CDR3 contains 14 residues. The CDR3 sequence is CASSLQGGRPEAFF. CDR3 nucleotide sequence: TGTGCCAGCAGCTTGCAGGGGGGTAGACCTGAAGCTTTCTTT. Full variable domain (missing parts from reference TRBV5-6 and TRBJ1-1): DAGVTQSPTHLIKTRGQQVTLRCSPKSGHDTVSWYQQALGQGPQFIFQYYEEEERQRGNFPDRFSGHQFPNYSSELNVNALLLGDSALYLCASSLQGGRPEAFFGQGTRLTVV.

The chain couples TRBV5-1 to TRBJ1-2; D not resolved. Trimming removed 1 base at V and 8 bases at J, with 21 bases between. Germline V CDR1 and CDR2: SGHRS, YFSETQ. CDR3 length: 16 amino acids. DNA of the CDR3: TGCGCCAGCAGCTTGCTGGAGATTCAAGGGCTCCGCGGCTACACCTTC. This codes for CASSLLEIQGLRGYTF.

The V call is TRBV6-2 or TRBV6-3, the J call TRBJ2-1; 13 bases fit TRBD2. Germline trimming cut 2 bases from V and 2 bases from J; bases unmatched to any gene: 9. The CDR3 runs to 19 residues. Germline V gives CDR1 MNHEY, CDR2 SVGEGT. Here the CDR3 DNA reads TGTGCCAGCAGTTACGAGGGACTAGCGGGGCCAGGCACCTACAATGAGCAGTTCTTC. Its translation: CASSYEGLAGPGTYNEQFF.

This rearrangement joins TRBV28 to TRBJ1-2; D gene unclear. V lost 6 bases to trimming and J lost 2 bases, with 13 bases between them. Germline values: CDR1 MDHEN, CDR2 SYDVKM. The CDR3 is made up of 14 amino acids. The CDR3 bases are TGTGCCAGCAGCCTTAGCGAATTCAACTATGGCTACACCTTC. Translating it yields CASSLSEFNYGYTF.

The CDR3 region has the DNA TGTGCCAGCAGCAAGTACTGGGGGGAGAACACTGAAGCTTTCTTT. This translates into CASSKYWGENTEAFF. The chain uses TRBV7-2 and TRBJ1-1, with D possibly TRBD1 on 5 matching bases. Germline V gene data show CDR1 as SGHTA and CDR2 as FQGNSA. This CDR3 has 15 amino acids. V was shortened by 5 bases and J by 1 base, with 14 bases between the two germline ends.

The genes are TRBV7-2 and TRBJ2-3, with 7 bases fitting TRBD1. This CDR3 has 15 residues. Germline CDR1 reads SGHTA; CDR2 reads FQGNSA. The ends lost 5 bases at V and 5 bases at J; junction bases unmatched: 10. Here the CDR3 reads CASSHGQAAQDTQYF. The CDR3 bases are TGTGCCAGCAGCCACGGACAGGCGGCTCAAGATACGCAGTATTTT.

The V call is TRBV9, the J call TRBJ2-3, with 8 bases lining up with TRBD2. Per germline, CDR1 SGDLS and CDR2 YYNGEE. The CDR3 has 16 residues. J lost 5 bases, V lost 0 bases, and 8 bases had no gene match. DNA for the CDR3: TGTGCCAGCAGCGTAGCGGACGGGGGGGCCTTAGATACGCAGTATTTT. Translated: CASSVADGGALDTQYF.

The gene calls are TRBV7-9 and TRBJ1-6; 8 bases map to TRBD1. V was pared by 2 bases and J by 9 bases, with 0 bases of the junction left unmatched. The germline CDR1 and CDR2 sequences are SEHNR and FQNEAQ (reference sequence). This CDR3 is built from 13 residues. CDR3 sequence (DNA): TGTGCCAGCAGCTTAACAGGGGGTTCACCCCTCCACTTT. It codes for CASSLTGGSPLHF.

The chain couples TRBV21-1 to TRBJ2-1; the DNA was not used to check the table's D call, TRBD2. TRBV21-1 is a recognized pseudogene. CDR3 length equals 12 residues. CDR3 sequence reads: CASSTLYNEQFF. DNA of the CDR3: TGTGCCAGCAGCACTCTTTACAATGAGCAGTTCTTC.

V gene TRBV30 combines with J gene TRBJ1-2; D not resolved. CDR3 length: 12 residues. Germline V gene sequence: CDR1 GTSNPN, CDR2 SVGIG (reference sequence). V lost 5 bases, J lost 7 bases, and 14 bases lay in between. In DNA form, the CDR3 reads TGTGCCTGGTACCGCCCTGAAGGTGGCTACACCTTC. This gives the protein CAWYRPEGGYTF.

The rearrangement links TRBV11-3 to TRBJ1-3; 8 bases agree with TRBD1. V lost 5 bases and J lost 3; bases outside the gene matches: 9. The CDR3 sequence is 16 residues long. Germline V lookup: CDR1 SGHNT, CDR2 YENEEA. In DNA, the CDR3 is TGTGCCAGCAGCCACAGACAGGGGCTTCTTGGAAACACCATATATTTT. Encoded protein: CASSHRQGLLGNTIYF. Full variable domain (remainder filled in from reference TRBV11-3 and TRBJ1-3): EAGVVQSPRYKIIEKKQPVAFWCNPISGHNTLYWYLQNLGQGPELLIRYENEEAVDDSQLPKDRFSAERLKGVDSTLKIQPAELGDSAVYLCASSHRQGLLGNTIYFGEGSWLTVV.

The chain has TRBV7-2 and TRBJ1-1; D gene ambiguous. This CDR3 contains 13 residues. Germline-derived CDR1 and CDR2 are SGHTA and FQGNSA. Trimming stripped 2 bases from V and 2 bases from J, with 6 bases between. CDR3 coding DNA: TGTGCCAGCAGCTTACTCATAAACACTGAAGCTTTCTTT. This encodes CASSLLINTEAFF.

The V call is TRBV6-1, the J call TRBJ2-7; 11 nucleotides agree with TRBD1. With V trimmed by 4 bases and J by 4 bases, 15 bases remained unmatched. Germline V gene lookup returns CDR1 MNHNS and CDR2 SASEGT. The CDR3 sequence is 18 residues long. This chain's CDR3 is CASSVDPSGTGGWYEQYF. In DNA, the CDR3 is TGTGCCAGCAGTGTAGATCCGTCCGGGACAGGGGGTTGGTACGAGCAGTACTTC.

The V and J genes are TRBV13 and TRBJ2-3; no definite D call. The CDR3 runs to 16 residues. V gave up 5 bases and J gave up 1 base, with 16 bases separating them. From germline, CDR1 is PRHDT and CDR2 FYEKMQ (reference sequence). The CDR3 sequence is CASSPTGPAGTDTQYF. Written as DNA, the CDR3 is TGTGCCAGCAGCCCCACCGGGCCAGCTGGCACAGATACGCAGTATTTT.

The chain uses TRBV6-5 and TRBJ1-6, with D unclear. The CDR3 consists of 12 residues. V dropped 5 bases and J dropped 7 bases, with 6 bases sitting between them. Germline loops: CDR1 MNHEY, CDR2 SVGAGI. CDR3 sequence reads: CASSIGNSPLHF. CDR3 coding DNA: TGTGCCAGCAGTATTGGGAATTCACCCCTCCACTTT.

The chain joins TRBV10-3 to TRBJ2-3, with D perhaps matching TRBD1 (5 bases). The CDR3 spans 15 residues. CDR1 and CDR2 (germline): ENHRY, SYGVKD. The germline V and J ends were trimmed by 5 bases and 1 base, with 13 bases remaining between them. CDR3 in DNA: TGTGCCATCAGTATGACAGATTTTCGCACAGATACGCAGTATTTT. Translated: CAISMTDFRTDTQYF.

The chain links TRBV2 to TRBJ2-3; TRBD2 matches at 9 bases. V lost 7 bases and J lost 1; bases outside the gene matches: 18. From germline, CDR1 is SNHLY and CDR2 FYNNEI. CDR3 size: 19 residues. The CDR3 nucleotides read TGTGCCAGCACCCGAGGGCGGTCGCGGGGGGGCCATCGCACAGATACGCAGTATTTT. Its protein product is CASTRGRSRGGHRTDTQYF.